One and the same sample provided the 2 T cell receptor beta chains below, sequenced in a study of PD-L1 blockade in urothelial cancer. TCRdb keeps only in-frame clones here, not all; method: immunoSEQ multiplex PCR. The table includes about 48,000 clones, roughly 80% detected once. Noted time point: peripheral blood 6 weeks after treatment start. This specimen consisted of PBMCs, obtained around atezolizumab (anti-PD-L1) treatment. Receptor source: a man between 65 and 80 years old with urothelial cancer.

This clone occurred a few times. The CDR3 reads CSAPGSYGYTF. CDR3 nucleotide sequence: TGCAGTGCCCCCGGGAGCTATGGCTACACCTTC. The chain carries TRBV20-1 and TRBJ1-2; D is ambiguous. Germline CDR1 DFQATT, CDR2 SNEGSKA (reference sequence). V lost 6 bases and J 4 bases, leaving 9 bases between the germline ends. The CDR3 has 11 amino acids.

This clone was seen a handful of times. This chain joins TRBV11-2 and TRBJ1-3; 7 positions agree with TRBD1. Looked up from germline, CDR1 is SGHAT and CDR2 is FQNNGV. The V gene end was trimmed by 1 base and the J gene end by 7 bases; junction bases not matched to a gene: 4. The CDR3 covers 14 residues. The CDR3 loop is CASSLGTGGNTIYF. As DNA, the CDR3 is TGTGCCAGCAGCTTAGGGACAGGAGGGAACACCATATATTTT.